Following are 10 T cell receptor beta chains from one sample sequenced in a study of blood T cell repertoires in COVID-19. The protocol was immunoSEQ multiplex PCR, while the TCRdb copy is restricted to in-frame clones and leaves out a portion. The profile shows fewer than 200,000 clones, over 80% of them singletons. Material for sequencing was peripheral blood. These receptor sequences come from a woman in her seventies with acute or convalescent COVID-19.

This clone occurred once. V gene TRBV19 combines with J gene TRBJ1-5; possible D gene TRBD1, 5 bases. Trimming pared 4 bases from V and 4 bases from J, leaving 8 bases between. CDR1 is LNHDA and CDR2 is SQIVND in the germline V gene (reference sequence). The CDR3 runs to 13 residues. The CDR3 nucleotides are TGTGCCAGTAGTAGCAACAGGAATCAGCCCCAGCATTTT. Protein sequence: CASSSNRNQPQHF.

The genes are TRBV5-1 and TRBJ1-5, with D hard to call. The CDR3 extends over 13 amino acids. V was shortened by 0 bases and J by 6 bases, with 7 bases between the two germline ends. Germline V CDR1 and CDR2: SGHRS, YFSETQ. The CDR3 DNA reads TGCGCCAGCAGCTTGGGTACCAGTCAGCCCCAGCATTTT. Translated, it gives CASSLGTSQPQHF.

The V gene is TRBV20-1, the J gene TRBJ2-5; 10 positions agree with TRBD2. Germline V gene sequence: CDR1 DFQATT, CDR2 SNEGSKA (reference sequence). The CDR3 consists of 18 residues. J was trimmed by 0 bases and V by 3 bases; bases with no gene match: 13. The CDR3 nucleotides are TGCAGTGCTAGTTCACGGCTAGCGGGGGCCCTTAACCAAGAGACCCAGTACTTC. The encoded protein is CSASSRLAGALNQETQYF.

The chain carries TRBV4-3 and TRBJ2-1; 11 nucleotides match TRBD1. V was clipped by 3 bases and J by 2 bases; unmatched bases: 3. The CDR3 runs 16 residues. The germline gives CDR1 LGHNA, CDR2 YSLEER. CDR3 in DNA: TGCGCCAGCAGCCAGAGGGACAGGGGGACCTACAATGAGCAGTTCTTC. As protein: CASSQRDRGTYNEQFF.

The CDR3 DNA reads as TGTGCCAGCAGCCAAGGAGGGGGCGTACAGCCCCAGCATTTT. Amino acid sequence: CASSQGGGVQPQHF. The chain employs TRBV3-1 (or the pseudogene TRBV3-2) and TRBJ1-5, with 7 nucleotides matching TRBD1. The V and J ends lost 1 base and 7 bases, in that order; junction bases with no gene match: 4. Germline values: CDR1 LGHDT, CDR2 YNNKEL (reference sequence). The CDR3 runs to 14 residues.

The genes are TRBV21-1 and TRBJ2-3; the D segment call TRBD2 is taken from the table without a DNA check. TRBV21-1 is a known pseudogene. The CDR3 covers 19 residues. The CDR3 DNA is TGTGCCAGCCCCCAAATAGAACTAGCGGGAGGGCCCCGCACAGATACGCAGTATTTT. The encoded protein is CASPQIELAGGPRTDTQYF.

The V gene is TRBV5-1, the J gene TRBJ2-3; D might be TRBD2 (7 bases). The CDR3 has 16 residues. Germline V lookup: CDR1 SGHRS, CDR2 YFSETQ. Between the trimmed V and J ends, which lost 0 bases and 6 bases, there was a span of 17 bases. The DNA of the CDR3 is TGCGCCAGCAGCTTGGTTGGCGGGGGCCGTGCGGATACGCAGTATTTT. This codes for CASSLVGGGRADTQYF.

The chain carries TRBV16 and TRBJ1-4; D may be TRBD1 (6 bases). CDR3 length: 15 amino acids. V was trimmed by 0 bases and J by 7 bases, leaving 12 bases between them. Germline loops: CDR1 KGHSY, CDR2 FQNENV. The CDR3 reads CASSQSGGRSEKLFF. For the CDR3, the DNA is TGTGCCAGCAGCCAATCCGGGGGGCGGAGTGAAAAACTGTTTTTT. Looking up the rest from reference TRBV16 and TRBJ1-4 gives the full variable domain: GEEVAQTPKHLVRGEGQKAKLYCAPIKGHSYVFWYQQVLKNEFKFLISFQNENVFDETGMPKERFSAKCLPNSPCSLEIQATKLEDSAVYFCASSQSGGRSEKLFFGSGTQLSVL.

The V and J genes are TRBV12-2 and TRBJ2-3; TRBD2, the D gene given by the table, was not confirmed from the DNA. TRBV12-2 is recorded as a pseudogene. CDR3 size: 19 residues. CDR3 region: CASRLVCSSGGPNTDTQYF. CDR3 nucleotide sequence: TGTGCAAGTCGCTTAGTCTGCTCTAGCGGGGGGCCGAACACAGATACGCAGTATTTT.

V usage is TRBV18 and J usage is TRBJ2-4; D is perhaps TRBD1 (5 bases). V was pared by 3 bases and J by 1 base, with 7 bases between. The germline gives CDR1 KGHSH, CDR2 LQKENI. The CDR3 consists of 14 residues. CDR3 in DNA: TGTGCCAGCTCACCTGGGGCGGCCAAAAACATTCAGTACTTC. Its translation is CASSPGAAKNIQYF.